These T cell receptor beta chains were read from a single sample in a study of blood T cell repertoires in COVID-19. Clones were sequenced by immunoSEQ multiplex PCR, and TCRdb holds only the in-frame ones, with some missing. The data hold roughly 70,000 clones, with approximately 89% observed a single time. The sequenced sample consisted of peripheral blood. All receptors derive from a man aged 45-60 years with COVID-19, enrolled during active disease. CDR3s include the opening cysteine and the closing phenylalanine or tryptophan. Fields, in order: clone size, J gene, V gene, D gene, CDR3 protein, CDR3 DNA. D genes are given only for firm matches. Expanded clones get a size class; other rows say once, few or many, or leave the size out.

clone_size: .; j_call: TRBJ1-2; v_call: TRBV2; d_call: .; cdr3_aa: CASSEQTSYGYTF; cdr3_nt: TGTGCCAGCAGTGAGCAGACAAGCTATGGCTACACCTTC
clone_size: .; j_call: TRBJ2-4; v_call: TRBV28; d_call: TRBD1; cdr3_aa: CASSFGTGIAKNIQYF; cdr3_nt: TGTGCCAGCAGTTTTGGGACAGGGATAGCCAAAAACATTCAGTACTTC
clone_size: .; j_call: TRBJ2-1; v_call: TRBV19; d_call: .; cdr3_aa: CASSIDSFRVAYNEQFF; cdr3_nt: TGTGCCAGTAGTATAGATAGCTTTCGGGTAGCGTACAATGAGCAGTTCTTC
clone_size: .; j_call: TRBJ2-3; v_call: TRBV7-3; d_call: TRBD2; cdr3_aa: CASSPRLAGTDTQYF; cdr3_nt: TGTGCCAGCAGCCCCCGGCTAGCGGGCACAGATACGCAGTATTTT
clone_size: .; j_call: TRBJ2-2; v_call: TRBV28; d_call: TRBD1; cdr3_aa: CASRRQGGDTGELFF; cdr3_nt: TGTGCCAGCAGGCGACAGGGTGGTGACACCGGGGAGCTGTTTTTT
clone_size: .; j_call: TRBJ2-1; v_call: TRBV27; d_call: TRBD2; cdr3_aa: CASSSGLGRFYEQFF; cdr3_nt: TGTGCCAGCAGTAGCGGACTAGGTAGATTTTATGAGCAGTTCTTC
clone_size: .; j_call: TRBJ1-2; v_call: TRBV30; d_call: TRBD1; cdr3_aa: CAWGTGGMSYTF; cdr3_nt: TGTGCCTGGGGGACAGGAGGAATGAGCTACACCTTC
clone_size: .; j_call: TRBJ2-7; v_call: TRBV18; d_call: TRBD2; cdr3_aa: CASSPPGGGEQYF; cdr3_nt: TGTGCCAGCTCACCACCGGGGGGGGGCGAGCAGTACTTC
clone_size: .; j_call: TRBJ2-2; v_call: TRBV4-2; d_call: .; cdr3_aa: CASSQVSGAGELFF; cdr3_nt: TGTGCCAGCAGCCAAGTTTCCGGGGCCGGGGAGCTGTTTTTT
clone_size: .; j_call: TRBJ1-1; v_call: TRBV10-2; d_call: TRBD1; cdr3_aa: CASSSTGTANTEAFF; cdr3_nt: TGCGCCAGCAGCTCGACCGGGACAGCGAACACTGAAGCTTTCTTT
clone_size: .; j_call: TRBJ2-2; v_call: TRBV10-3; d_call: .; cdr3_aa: CAINSPSENTGELFF; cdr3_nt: TGTGCCATCAACTCTCCTAGCGAGAACACCGGGGAGCTGTTTTTT
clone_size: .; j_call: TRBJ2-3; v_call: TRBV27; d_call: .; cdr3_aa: CASSFLASTDTQYF; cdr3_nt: TGTGCCAGCAGTTTTCTAGCGTCGACAGATACGCAGTATTTT
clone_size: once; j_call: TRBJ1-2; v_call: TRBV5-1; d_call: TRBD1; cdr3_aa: CASSLAGTGTNGYTF; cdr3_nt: TGCGCCAGCAGCTTGGCCGGGACAGGGACCAATGGCTACACCTTC
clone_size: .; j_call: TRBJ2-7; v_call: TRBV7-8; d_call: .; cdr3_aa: CASSLAGGSYEQYF; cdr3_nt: TGTGCCAGCAGCTTAGCCGGGGGCTCCTACGAGCAGTACTTC
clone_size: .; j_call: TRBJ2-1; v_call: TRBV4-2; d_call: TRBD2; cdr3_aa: CASSQEVGLAAFVQFF; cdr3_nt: TGTGCCAGCAGCCAAGAGGTAGGACTAGCGGCGTTTGTGCAGTTCTTC